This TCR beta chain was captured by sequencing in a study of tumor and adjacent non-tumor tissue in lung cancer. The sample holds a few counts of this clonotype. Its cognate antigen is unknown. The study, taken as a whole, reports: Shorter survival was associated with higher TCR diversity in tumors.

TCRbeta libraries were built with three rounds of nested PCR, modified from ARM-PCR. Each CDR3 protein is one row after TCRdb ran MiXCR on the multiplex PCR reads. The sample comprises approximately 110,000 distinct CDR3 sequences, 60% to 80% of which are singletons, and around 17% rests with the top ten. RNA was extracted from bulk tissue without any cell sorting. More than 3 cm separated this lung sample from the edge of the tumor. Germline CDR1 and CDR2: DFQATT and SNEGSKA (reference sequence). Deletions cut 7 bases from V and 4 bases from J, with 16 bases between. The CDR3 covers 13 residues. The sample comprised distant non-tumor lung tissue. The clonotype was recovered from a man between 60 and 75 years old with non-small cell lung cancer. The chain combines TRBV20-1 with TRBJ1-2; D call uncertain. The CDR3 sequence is CSDSHPGGYGYTF. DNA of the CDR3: TGCAGTGATTCCCACCCTGGAGGCTATGGCTACACCTTC.